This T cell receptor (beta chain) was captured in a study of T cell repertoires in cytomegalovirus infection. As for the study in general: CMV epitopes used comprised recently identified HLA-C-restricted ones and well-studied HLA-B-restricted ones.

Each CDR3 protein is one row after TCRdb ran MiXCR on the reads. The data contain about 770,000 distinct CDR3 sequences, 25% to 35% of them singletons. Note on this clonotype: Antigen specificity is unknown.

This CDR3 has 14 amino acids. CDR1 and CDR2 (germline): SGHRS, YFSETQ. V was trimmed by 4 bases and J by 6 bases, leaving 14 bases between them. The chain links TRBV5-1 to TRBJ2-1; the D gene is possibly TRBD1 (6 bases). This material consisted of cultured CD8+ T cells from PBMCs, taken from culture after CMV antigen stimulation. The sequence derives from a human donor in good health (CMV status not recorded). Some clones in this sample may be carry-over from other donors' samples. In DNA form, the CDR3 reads TGCGCCAGCAGCCCCGCAGGGGCTATCAATGAGCAGTTCTTC. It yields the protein CASSPAGAINEQFF.